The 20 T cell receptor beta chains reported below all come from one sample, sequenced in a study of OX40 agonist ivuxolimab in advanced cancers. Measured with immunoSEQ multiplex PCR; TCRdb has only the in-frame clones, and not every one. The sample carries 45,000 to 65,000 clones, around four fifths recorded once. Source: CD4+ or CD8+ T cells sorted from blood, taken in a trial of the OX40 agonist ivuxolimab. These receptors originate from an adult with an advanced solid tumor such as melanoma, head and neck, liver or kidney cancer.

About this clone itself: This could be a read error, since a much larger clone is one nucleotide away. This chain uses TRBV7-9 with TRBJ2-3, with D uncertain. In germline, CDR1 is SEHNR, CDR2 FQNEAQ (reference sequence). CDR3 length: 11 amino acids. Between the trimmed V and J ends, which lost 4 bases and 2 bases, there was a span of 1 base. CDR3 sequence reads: CASSSTDTQYF. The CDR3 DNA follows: TGTGCCAGCAGCTCCACAGATACGCAGTATTTT. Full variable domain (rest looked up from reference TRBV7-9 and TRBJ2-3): DTGVSQNPRHKITKRGQNVTFRCDPISEHNRLYWYRQTLGQGPEFLTYFQNEAQLEKSRLLSDRFSAERPKGSFSTLEIQRTEQGDSAMYLCASSSTDTQYFGPGTRLTVL.

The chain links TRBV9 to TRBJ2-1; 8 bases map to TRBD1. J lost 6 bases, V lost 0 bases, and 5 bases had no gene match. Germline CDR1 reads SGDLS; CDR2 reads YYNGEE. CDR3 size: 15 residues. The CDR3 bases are TGTGCCAGCAGCGTAGCAGGGGGCGTAGTCAATGAGCAGTTCTTC. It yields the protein CASSVAGGVVNEQFF.

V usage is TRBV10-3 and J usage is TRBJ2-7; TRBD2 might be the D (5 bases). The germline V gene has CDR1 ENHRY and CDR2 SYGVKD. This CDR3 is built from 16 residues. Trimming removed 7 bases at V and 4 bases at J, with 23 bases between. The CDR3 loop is CAITPSPIRGSYEQYF. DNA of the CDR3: TGTGCCATCACCCCCTCCCCAATTCGGGGATCTTACGAGCAGTACTTC.

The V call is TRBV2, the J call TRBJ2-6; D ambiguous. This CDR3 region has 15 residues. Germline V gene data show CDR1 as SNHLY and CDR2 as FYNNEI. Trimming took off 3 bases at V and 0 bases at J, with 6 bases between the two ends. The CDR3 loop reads CASSEEHSGANVLTF. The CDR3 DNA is TGTGCCAGCAGTGAGGAGCACTCTGGGGCCAACGTCCTGACTTTC.

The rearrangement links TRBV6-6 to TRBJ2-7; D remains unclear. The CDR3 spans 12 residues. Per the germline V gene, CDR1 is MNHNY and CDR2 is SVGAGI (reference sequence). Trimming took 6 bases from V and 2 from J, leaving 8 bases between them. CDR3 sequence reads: CASRQFAYEQYF. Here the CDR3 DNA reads TGTGCCAGCAGGCAGTTCGCCTACGAGCAGTACTTC.

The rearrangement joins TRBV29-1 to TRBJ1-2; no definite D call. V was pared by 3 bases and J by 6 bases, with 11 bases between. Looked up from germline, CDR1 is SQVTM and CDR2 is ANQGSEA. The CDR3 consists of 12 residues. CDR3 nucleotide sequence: TGCAGCGTTGAGAATGGGAACGATGGCTACACCTTC. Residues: CSVENGNDGYTF.

The CDR3 loop reads CASSSPGPGGTGELFF. CDR3 in DNA: TGTGCCAGCAGCTCACCGGGTCCAGGAGGGACCGGGGAGCTGTTTTTT. The chain couples TRBV11-3 to TRBJ2-2; D might be TRBD2 (6 bases). Per germline, CDR1 SGHNT and CDR2 YENEEA. CDR3 length: 16 residues. The germline V and J ends were trimmed by 4 bases and 5 bases, with 17 bases remaining between them.

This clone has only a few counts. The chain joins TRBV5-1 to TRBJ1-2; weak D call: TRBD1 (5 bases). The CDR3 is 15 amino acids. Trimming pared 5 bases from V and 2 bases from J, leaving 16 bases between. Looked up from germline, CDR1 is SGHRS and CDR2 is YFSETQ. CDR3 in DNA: TGCGCCAGCAGACCGGGCGGGGGGACGAACTATGGCTACACCTTC. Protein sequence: CASRPGGGTNYGYTF.

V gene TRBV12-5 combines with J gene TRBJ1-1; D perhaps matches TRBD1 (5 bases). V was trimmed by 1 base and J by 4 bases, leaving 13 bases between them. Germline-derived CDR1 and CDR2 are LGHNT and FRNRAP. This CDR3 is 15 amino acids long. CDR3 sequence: CASGLDRRAGTEAFF. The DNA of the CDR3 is TGTGCTAGTGGTTTGGACAGGCGAGCGGGCACTGAAGCTTTCTTT.

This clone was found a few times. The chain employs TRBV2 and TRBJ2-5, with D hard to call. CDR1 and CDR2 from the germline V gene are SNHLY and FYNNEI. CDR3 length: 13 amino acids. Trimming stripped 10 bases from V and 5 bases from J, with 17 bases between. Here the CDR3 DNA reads TGTGCCACCACCCAGGTCCCACGGGAGACCCAGTACTTC. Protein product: CATTQVPRETQYF.

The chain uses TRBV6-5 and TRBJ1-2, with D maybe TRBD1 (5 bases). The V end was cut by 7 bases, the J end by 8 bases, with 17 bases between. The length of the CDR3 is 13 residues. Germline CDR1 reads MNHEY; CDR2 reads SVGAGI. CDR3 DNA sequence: TGTGCCAGCAACGACGGGGGAGACGGAGGCTACACCTTC. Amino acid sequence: CASNDGGDGGYTF.

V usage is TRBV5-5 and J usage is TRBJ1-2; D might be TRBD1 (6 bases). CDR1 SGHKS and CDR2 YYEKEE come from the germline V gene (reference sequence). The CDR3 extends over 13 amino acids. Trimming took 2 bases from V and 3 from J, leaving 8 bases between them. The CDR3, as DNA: TGTGCCAGCAGCTTACAGGGCGACTATGGCTACACCTTC. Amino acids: CASSLQGDYGYTF.

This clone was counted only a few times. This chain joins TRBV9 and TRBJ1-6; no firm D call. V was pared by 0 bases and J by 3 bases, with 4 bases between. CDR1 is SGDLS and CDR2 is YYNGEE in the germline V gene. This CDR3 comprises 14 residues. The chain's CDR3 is CASSVGHYNSPLHF. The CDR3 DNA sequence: TGTGCCAGCAGCGTAGGGCACTATAATTCACCCCTCCACTTT.

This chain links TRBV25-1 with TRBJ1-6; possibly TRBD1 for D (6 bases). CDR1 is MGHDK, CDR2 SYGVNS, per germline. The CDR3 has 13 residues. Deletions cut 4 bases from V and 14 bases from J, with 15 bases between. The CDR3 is CASSGGGAQTLHF. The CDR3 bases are TGTGCCAGCAGTGGAGGGGGGGCGCAGACCCTCCACTTT.

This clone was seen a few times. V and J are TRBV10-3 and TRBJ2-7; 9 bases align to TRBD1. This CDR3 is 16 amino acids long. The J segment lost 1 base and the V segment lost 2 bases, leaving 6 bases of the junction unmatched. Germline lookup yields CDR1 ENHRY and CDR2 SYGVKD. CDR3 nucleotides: TGTGCCATCAGTGAGAATTGGGGACAGGGTTCCTACGAGCAGTACTTC. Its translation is CAISENWGQGSYEQYF.

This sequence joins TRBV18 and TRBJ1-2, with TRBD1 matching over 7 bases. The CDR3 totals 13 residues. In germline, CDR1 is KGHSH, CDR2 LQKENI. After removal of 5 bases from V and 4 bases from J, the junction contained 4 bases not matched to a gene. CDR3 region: CASSSGQPYGYTF. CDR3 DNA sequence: TGTGCCAGCTCATCGGGACAGCCCTATGGCTACACCTTC.

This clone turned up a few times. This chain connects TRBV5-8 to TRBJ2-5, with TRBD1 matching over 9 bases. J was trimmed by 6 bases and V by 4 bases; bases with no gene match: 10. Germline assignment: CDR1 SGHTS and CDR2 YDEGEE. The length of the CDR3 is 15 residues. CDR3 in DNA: TGTGCCAGCAGCCCGGGACAGGGAACAGTGAAGACCCAGTACTTC. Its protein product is CASSPGQGTVKTQYF.

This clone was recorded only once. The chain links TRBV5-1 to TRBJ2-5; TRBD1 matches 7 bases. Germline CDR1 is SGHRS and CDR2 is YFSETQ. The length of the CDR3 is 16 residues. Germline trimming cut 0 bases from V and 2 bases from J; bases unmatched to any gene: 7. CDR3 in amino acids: CASSLGGQTKQETQYF. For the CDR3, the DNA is TGCGCCAGCAGCTTGGGGGGACAGACCAAACAAGAGACCCAGTACTTC.

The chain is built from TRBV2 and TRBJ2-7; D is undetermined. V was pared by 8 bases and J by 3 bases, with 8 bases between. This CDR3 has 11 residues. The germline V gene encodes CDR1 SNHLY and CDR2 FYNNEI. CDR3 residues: CASQSGYEQYF. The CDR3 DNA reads TGTGCCAGCCAGTCGGGCTACGAGCAGTACTTC.

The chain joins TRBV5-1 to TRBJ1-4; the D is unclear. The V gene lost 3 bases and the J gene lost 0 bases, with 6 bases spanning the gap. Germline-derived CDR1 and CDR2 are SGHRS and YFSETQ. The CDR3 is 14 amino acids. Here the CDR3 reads CASSSDSTNEKLFF. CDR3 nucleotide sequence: TGCGCCAGCAGCTCTGACTCAACTAATGAAAAACTGTTTTTT.